These 3 T cell receptor beta chains were sequenced from one sample in a study of T cell repertoires in cytomegalovirus infection. TCRdb reprocessed the reads via MiXCR and lists one record per CDR3 protein. The sample yields hundreds of thousands of distinct CDR3 sequences, approximately 32% seen once. Their target antigens are unknown. Source: cultured CD8+ T cells from PBMCs, taken from culture after CMV antigen stimulation. The receptors come from a human donor in good health (CMV status not recorded). Some clones in this sample may be carry-over from other donors' samples.

The sample holds a few counts of this clonotype. The chain links TRBV7-9 to TRBJ1-3; D remains ambiguous. The CDR3 extends over 14 amino acids. Trimming removed 5 bases at V and 4 bases at J, with 12 bases between. Germline CDR1 SEHNR, CDR2 FQNEAQ (reference sequence). Written as DNA, the CDR3 is TGTGCCAGCAGCCCGCCCGAAACGGGAAACACCATATATTTT. Translation: CASSPPETGNTIYF.

Note on this clonotype: This may be a read error, as it is one base from a much larger clone. The chain joins TRBV7-9 to TRBJ1-3; 7 bases align to TRBD1. The CDR3 is made up of 16 amino acids. V lost 4 bases and J lost 2; bases outside the gene matches: 8. Germline CDR1 SEHNR, CDR2 FQNEAQ (reference sequence). The CDR3 bases are TGTGCCAGCAGCTACCGGACAGGCTCCCCTGGAAACACCATATATTTT. Encoded protein: CASSYRTGSPGNTIYF.

This clonotype was detected ten times or more. The chain carries TRBV7-2 and TRBJ2-2; D perhaps matches TRBD1 (6 bases). Germline lookup yields CDR1 SGHTA and CDR2 FQGNSA. The germline V and J ends were trimmed by 2 bases and 5 bases, with 9 bases remaining between them. The CDR3 has 14 residues. This CDR3 is CASSLNRGTGELFF. CDR3 sequence (DNA): TGTGCCAGCAGCTTAAATAGGGGGACCGGGGAGCTGTTTTTT.